The source of this TCR beta chain is a study of spatial heterogeneity in lung cancer. Study-level results: Expanded alpha and beta TCR counts within tumors tracked tumor mutation counts.

Time point here: sample taken at primary tumor resection. In the case of this clonotype: Its target is not known. This beta chain is an off-target read within a library intended for alpha chains, so its frequency means little.

Germline V gene lookup returns CDR1 SNHLY and CDR2 FYNNEI. The CDR3 runs to 13 residues. V lost 3 bases, J lost 9 bases, and 6 bases stayed unmatched. Using its own MiXCR run on the 5' RACE reads, TCRdb lists one record per CDR3 protein. The table has roughly 18,000 distinct CDR3 sequences, around 6.4% seen once; the top ten hold 9% to 12%. The material was lung tumor tissue, obtained at surgery. J is TRBJ2-5 and V is TRBV2; 8 bases map to TRBD1. The clonotype originates from a female donor with early-stage non-small cell lung cancer. CDR3 amino acids: CASSEDRVEAQYF. The CDR3 bases are TGTGCCAGCAGTGAGGACAGGGTGGAGGCCCAGTACTTC.